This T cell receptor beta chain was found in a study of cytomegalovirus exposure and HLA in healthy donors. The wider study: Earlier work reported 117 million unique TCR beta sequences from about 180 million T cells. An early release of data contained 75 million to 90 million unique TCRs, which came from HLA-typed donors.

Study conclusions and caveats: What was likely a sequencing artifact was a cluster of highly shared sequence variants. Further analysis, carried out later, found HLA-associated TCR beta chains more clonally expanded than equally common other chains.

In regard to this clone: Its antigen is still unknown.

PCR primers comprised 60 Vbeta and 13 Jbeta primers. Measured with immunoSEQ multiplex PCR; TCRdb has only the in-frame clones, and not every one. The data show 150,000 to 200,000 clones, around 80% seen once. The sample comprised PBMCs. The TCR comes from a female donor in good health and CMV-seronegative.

The CDR3 is CASSADRVLNVLTF. The CDR3 coding sequence is TGTGCCAGTAGTGCGGACAGGGTCCTCAACGTCCTGACTTTC. The chain has TRBV19 and TRBJ2-6; 8 bases line up with TRBD1. CDR1 and CDR2 from the germline V gene are LNHDA and SQIVND (reference sequence). This CDR3 is 14 amino acids long. The junction had 6 bases not matched to a gene; V was cut back by 5 bases and J by 9 bases.